These 8 T cell receptor beta chains were all obtained from the same sample, sequenced in a study of post-analysis software for immune sequencing data. Study-wide points: Among roughly 5 TRBV segments more frequent in patients than controls were TRBV5-6, TRBV5-1 and TRBV20-1.

No antigens are known for them. Each TCR beta cDNA library carried unique molecular identifiers. TCRdb reprocessed the PCR reads via MiXCR and lists one record per CDR3 protein. Of under 200,000 distinct CDR3 sequences listed, approximately 28% are singletons. Sequenced: blood. The receptors stem from a girl aged 2-17 years with multiple sclerosis.

This clonotype was seen repeatedly, ten times or more. The chain is built from TRBV29-1 and TRBJ1-1; D is perhaps TRBD1 (6 bases). Trimming removed 4 bases at V and 1 base at J, with 13 bases between. Germline CDR1 is SQVTM and CDR2 is ANQGSEA. CDR3 length equals 14 residues. This chain's CDR3 is CSVVPGHRNTEAFF. Written as DNA, the CDR3 is TGCAGCGTTGTTCCGGGACACCGGAACACTGAAGCTTTCTTT.

Remarks on this clonotype: At one boundary the junction diverges from the germline segment, which might be a read error. The chain links TRBV14 to TRBJ2-1; possibly TRBD2 for D (5 bases). CDR3 length equals 16 residues. From germline, CDR1 is SGHDN and CDR2 FVKESK. The CDR3 bases are TGTGCCGGCAGCCAATCGGCGGGCCCGCCCTACAATGAGCAGTTCTTC. This codes for CAGSQSAGPPYNEQFF.

Only a few counts were recorded for this clonotype. The chain links TRBV5-8 to TRBJ1-5, with 7 bases fitting TRBD1. Looked up from germline, CDR1 is SGHTS and CDR2 is YDEGEE. Trimming removed 4 bases from V and 0 bases from J; junction bases left unmatched: 4. The CDR3 is 15 residues long. CDR3 amino acids: CASSPGQYSNQPQHF. The CDR3 DNA sequence: TGTGCCAGCAGCCCGGGACAGTATAGCAATCAGCCCCAGCATTTT.

This clonotype has at least ten counts. The chain carries TRBV4-1 and TRBJ2-3; D unclear. Trimming pared 0 bases from V and 0 bases from J, leaving 4 bases between. Germline V gives CDR1 MGHRA, CDR2 YSYEKL. The CDR3 sequence is 14 residues long. Written as DNA, the CDR3 is TGCGCCAGCAGCCAAGATACCAGCACAGATACGCAGTATTTT. This translates into CASSQDTSTDTQYF.

This chain connects TRBV11-2 to TRBJ2-1; 12 bases fit TRBD2. The J call is doubtful: the DNA matches TRBJ2-7 better. The CDR3 is 19 amino acids. The germline V gene encodes CDR1 SGHAT and CDR2 FQNNGV. For the CDR3, the DNA is TGTGCCAGCAGCCCCCAGGGACTAGCGGGTTCTCTCTCCTACAATGAGCAGTACTTC. Encoded protein: CASSPQGLAGSLSYNEQYF.

The J gene is TRBJ1-4, the V gene TRBV7-6; TRBD1 matches 10 bases. The V and J ends lost 5 bases and 7 bases, in that order; junction bases with no gene match: 13. The length of the CDR3 is 17 residues. CDR1 and CDR2 (germline): SGHVS, FNYEAQ. For the CDR3, the DNA is TGTGCCAGCAGCCCGGGGCTGGGACAGGGGATCGGTGAAAAACTGTTTTTT. Its translation: CASSPGLGQGIGEKLFF. Drawing the rest from reference TRBV7-6 and TRBJ1-4, the complete variable domain is GAGVSQSPRYKVTKRGQDVALRCDPISGHVSLYWYRQALGQGPEFLTYFNYEAQQDKSGLPNDRFSAERPEGSISTLTIQRTEQRDSAMYRCASSPGLGQGIGEKLFFGSGTQLSVL.

Note on this clonotype: A much larger clone lies a single base off, so this may be a read error. This chain links TRBV5-1 with TRBJ2-1, with D hard to call. Germline assignment: CDR1 SGHRS and CDR2 YFSETQ. The V gene lost 0 bases and the J gene lost 3 bases, with 10 bases spanning the gap. The length of the CDR3 is 15 residues. CDR3: CASSLGQGLYNEQFF. In DNA form, the CDR3 reads TGCGCCAGCAGCTTGGGACAAGGTCTCTACAATGAGCAGTTCTTC.

This clonotype has more than one count but fewer than ten. The V and J genes are TRBV14 and TRBJ1-2; 10 nucleotides line up with TRBD1. The CDR3 totals 19 residues. Germline V gene lookup returns CDR1 SGHDN and CDR2 FVKESK. The V gene end was trimmed by 2 bases and the J gene end by 3 bases; junction bases not matched to a gene: 15. The CDR3 nucleotides read TGTGCCAGCAGCCAATTAACCGGGACAGGGGCCCTCTTTGACTATGGCTACACCTTC. Protein sequence: CASSQLTGTGALFDYGYTF.